The clone carrying this TCR beta chain has only a few counts. Its specificity is unknown. This sample was included in a study of cytomegalovirus exposure and HLA in healthy donors. Notes on the study in general: Later analysis associated a missense DCLRE1C variant with TCR beta V- and J-gene trimming.

The CDR3 contains 15 residues. V was shortened by 5 bases and J by 2 bases, with 16 bases between the two germline ends. In germline, CDR1 is SEHNR, CDR2 FQNEAQ (reference sequence). A multiplex PCR was run with 60 Vbeta primers and 13 Jbeta primers. Libraries were prepared by immunoSEQ multiplex PCR; TCRdb keeps only in-frame clonotypes and omits some of them. This table has some 52,000 clones, around 72% appearing once. V and J are TRBV7-9 and TRBJ2-7, with TRBD2 as a possible D gene (6 bases). This clonotype was sampled from a man aged 18 to 29 in good health and CMV-seronegative. The specimen was PBMCs. The CDR3 DNA is TGTGCCAGCAGCCCCGCAGGGACTGCTACCTACGAGCAGTACTTC. Protein product: CASSPAGTATYEQYF.